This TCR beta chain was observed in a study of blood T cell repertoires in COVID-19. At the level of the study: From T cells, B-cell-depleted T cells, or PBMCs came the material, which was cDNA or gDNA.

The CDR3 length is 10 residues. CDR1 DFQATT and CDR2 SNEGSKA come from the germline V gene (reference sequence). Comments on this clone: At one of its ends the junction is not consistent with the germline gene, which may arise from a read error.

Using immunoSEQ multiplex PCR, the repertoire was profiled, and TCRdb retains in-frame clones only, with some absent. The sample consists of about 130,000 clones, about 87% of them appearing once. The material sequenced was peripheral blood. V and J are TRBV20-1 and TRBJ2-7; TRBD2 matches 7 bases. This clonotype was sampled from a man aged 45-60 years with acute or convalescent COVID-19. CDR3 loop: CSAGDYQQYF. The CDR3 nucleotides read TGCAGTGCTGGGGACTACCAGCAGTACTTC.